The clone carrying this T cell receptor (beta chain) occurred a few times. Its antigen is as yet unknown. The data stem from a study of T cells in Graves' hyperthyroidism and ophthalmopathy. Study-level points and caveats: Most clonotypes that expanded in the thyroid above 0.001 also showed up in blood. Ophthalmopathy onset followed model prediction by a median approximately six months.

At least 3 on the Clinical Activity Score was recorded for ophthalmopathy patients, who also had NOSPECS grade at least 4 and duration under 3 months. 9 to 10 ml fresh peripheral blood yielded the PBMCs. Using RNA transcripts as the source, TCR beta CDR3 regions were amplified. The HTBI primer set drove a first-round RT-PCR of the TCR CDR3. From the multiplex PCR reads, TCRdb called clonotypes with MiXCR, one entry per CDR3 protein. The profile shows around 500,000 distinct CDR3 sequences, 20% to 25% of them singletons. V trimming: 5 bases; J trimming: 1 base; junction bases outside the gene matches: 5. The CDR3 sequence is 15 residues long. The germline gives CDR1 MNHNS, CDR2 SASEGT.

Sequencing was performed on blood. V usage is TRBV6-1 and J usage is TRBJ1-5; 7 positions agree with TRBD1. The TCR sequence derives from a woman in her 70s with Graves' ophthalmopathy. CDR3 amino acids: CASSPPGGSNQPQHF. CDR3 in DNA: TGTGCCAGCAGTCCCCCAGGGGGGAGCAATCAGCCCCAGCATTTT.